These T cell receptor beta chains were read from a single sample in a study of blood T cell repertoires in COVID-19. The protocol was immunoSEQ multiplex PCR, while the TCRdb copy is restricted to in-frame clones and leaves out a portion. The sample yields over 45,000 clones, approximately 82% seen once. Sequencing was carried out using peripheral blood. Source of these receptors: a human donor in a cohort sampled during active COVID-19. CDR3s include the opening cysteine and the closing phenylalanine or tryptophan. A D gene is named only where the DNA matches it firmly. Size tells how often a clone was seen (once, few, many) or the class of an expanded clone, and some rows leave it out.

clone_size	d_call	v_call	j_call	cdr3_aa	cdr3_nt
.	TRBD1	TRBV19	TRBJ1-1	CASSIYVAGGLMNTEAFF	TGTGCCAGTAGTATATACGTGGCAGGGGGCCTCATGAACACTGAAGCTTTCTTT
.	.	TRBV5-6	TRBJ1-6	CASSLSGSYNSPLHF	TGTGCCAGCAGCTTGTCAGGGTCCTATAATTCACCCCTCCACTTT
.	.	TRBV3-1/TRBV3-2	TRBJ2-7	CASSQVWQTEQYF	TGTGCCAGCAGCCAAGTCTGGCAGACTGAGCAGTACTTC
.	.	TRBV13	TRBJ1-2	CASSSYLGAEANYGYTF	TGTGCCAGCAGCTCTTACCTAGGGGCCGAAGCTAACTATGGCTACACCTTC
.	.	TRBV27	TRBJ1-1	CASSRIRGWGTEAFF	TGTGCCAGCAGTCGGATCAGGGGATGGGGCACTGAAGCTTTCTTT
.	.	TRBV11-2	TRBJ2-3	CASSLALDTQYF	TGTGCCAGCAGCTTAGCTCTGGATACGCAGTATTTT
.	TRBD1	TRBV28	TRBJ1-2	CASSLPSWDRFNYGYTF	TGTGCCAGCAGTTTACCCTCTTGGGACAGATTTAACTATGGCTACACCTTC
.	TRBD1	TRBV5-1	TRBJ1-1	CASRNRDRGLNTEAFF	TGCGCCAGCCGAAACCGGGACAGGGGGCTGAACACTGAAGCTTTCTTT
.	TRBD1	TRBV5-4	TRBJ2-7	CASSRQTGIREQYF	TGTGCCAGCAGCCGACAGACAGGGATTCGCGAGCAGTACTTC
few	.	TRBV19	TRBJ1-2	CATRSTGQGGGYTF	TGTGCTACCCGCAGCACAGGGCAAGGGGGTGGCTACACCTTC
.	TRBD1	TRBV30	TRBJ2-7	CAWSAGTGLEQYF	TGTGCCTGGAGTGCCGGGACAGGGCTCGAGCAGTACTTC
few	.	TRBV3-1/TRBV3-2	TRBJ2-7	CASTGDAGEQYF	TGTGCCAGCACAGGGGACGCTGGAGAGCAGTACTTC
few	TRBD1	TRBV7-8	TRBJ2-1	CASSLGARQGAGFNEQFF	TGTGCCAGCAGCTTAGGAGCTAGACAGGGGGCGGGTTTCAATGAGCAGTTCTTC
.	TRBD2	TRBV11-1	TRBJ2-1	CASSLDTSGGHEQFF	TGTGCCAGCAGCTTAGACACTAGCGGGGGACATGAGCAGTTCTTC
.	TRBD2	TRBV30	TRBJ2-2	CAWRAGLAGVVAGELFF	TGTGCCTGGAGGGCCGGACTAGCGGGGGTCGTTGCCGGGGAGCTGTTTTTT
.	.	TRBV21-1	TRBJ1-2	CASSRYGAGGFYGYTF	TGTGCCAGCAGCAGGTACGGGGCAGGGGGCTTCTATGGCTACACCTTC
.	.	TRBV11-2	TRBJ2-5	CASSLEVALYQETQYF	TGTGCCAGCAGCTTAGAGGTAGCGCTGTACCAAGAGACCCAGTACTTC
.	.	TRBV30	TRBJ1-5	CAWRSKGQPQHF	TGTGCCTGGAGGTCTAAGGGGCAGCCCCAGCATTTT
.	.	TRBV10-3	TRBJ1-1	CAISQDWDTEAFF	TGTGCCATCAGTCAAGACTGGGACACTGAAGCTTTCTTT
.	.	TRBV2	TRBJ2-1	CAILPYNEQFF	TGTGCCATCCTCCCTTACAATGAGCAGTTCTTC
.	.	TRBV5-1	TRBJ2-7	CASSLVQGGFYEQYF	TGCGCCAGCAGCTTGGTTCAGGGTGGATTCTACGAGCAGTACTTC
.	TRBD1	TRBV5-6	TRBJ2-7	CASSLLGTAYSYEQYF	TGTGCCAGCAGCTTGCTGGGGACAGCCTACTCCTACGAGCAGTACTTC
.	TRBD2	TRBV4-3	TRBJ2-5	CASSQDQVAGQETQYF	TGCGCCAGCAGCCAAGATCAGGTAGCGGGGCAAGAGACCCAGTACTTC
.	.	TRBV2	TRBJ1-6	CASSDGFPSSPLHF	TGTGCCAGCAGTGATGGGTTCCCTAGTTCACCCCTCCACTTT
.	.	TRBV19	TRBJ1-1	CASSIGGGSLNTEAFF	TGTGCCAGTAGTATCGGGGGAGGCAGCCTGAACACTGAAGCTTTCTTT
.	.	TRBV5-5	TRBJ2-1	CASSLVPGGWKQFF	TGTGCCAGCAGCTTGGTCCCAGGGGGGTGGAAGCAGTTCTTC
.	.	TRBV6-1	TRBJ2-7	CASSEAPNREGSF	TGTGCCAGCAGTGAAGCACCAAACAGGGAAGGAAGCTTC
.	.	TRBV7-2	TRBJ1-3	CASSLAAGSSSGNTIYF	TGTGCCAGCAGCTTAGCAGCGGGATCTAGCTCTGGAAACACCATATATTTT
.	TRBD1	TRBV11-2	TRBJ1-1	CASSLGDSFEAFF	TGTGCCAGCAGCTTAGGGGACAGCTTTGAAGCTTTCTTT
.	.	TRBV4-3	TRBJ2-7	CASSQVSRGFIYEQYF	TGCGCCAGCAGCCAAGTTTCTCGGGGTTTCATCTACGAGCAGTACTTC
.	.	TRBV4-2	TRBJ2-7	CASSQDGQSYEQYF	TGTGCCAGCAGCCAAGATGGACAGTCCTACGAGCAGTACTTC
.	TRBD1	TRBV3-1/TRBV3-2	TRBJ1-1	CASSQDSQGAMNTEAFF	TGTGCCAGCAGCCAAGATTCACAGGGGGCAATGAACACTGAAGCTTTCTTT
few	.	TRBV11-3	TRBJ2-7	CASSLDSGYEQYF	TGTGCCAGCAGCTTAGACAGTGGCTACGAGCAGTACTTC
.	.	TRBV5-5	TRBJ1-5	CASSFGERNQPQHF	TGTGCCAGCAGCTTCGGGGAGAGGAATCAGCCCCAGCATTTT
.	.	TRBV5-6	TRBJ1-1	CASSLPETGYNTEAFF	TGTGCCAGCAGCTTGCCAGAGACAGGTTACAACACTGAAGCTTTCTTT